This T cell receptor beta chain was captured by sequencing in a study of early T cells in non-severe SARS-CoV-2 infection. Turning to the study itself: It was bulk RNA from unsorted whole blood that was sequenced, and the chains were unpaired. Study-level findings and limits: Anti-spike CD8 responses were favored by VDJdb matching, which missed private and CD4 specificities.

This clonotype was counted at least ten times. Antigen unknown. Per germline, CDR1 DFQATT and CDR2 SNEGSKA (reference sequence). With V trimmed by 6 bases and J by 2 bases, 10 bases remained unmatched. There are 15 residues in the CDR3. Molecules of cDNA were individually given unique molecular identifiers that were attached to them. TCRdb reprocessed the 5' RACE reads via MiXCR and lists one record per CDR3 protein. The sample holds fewer than 35,000 distinct CDR3 sequences, around 4.5% seen once. Sequencing used whole blood. The rearrangement links TRBV20-1 to TRBJ2-7; 10 nucleotides match TRBD2. This receptor was taken from an adult who was a healthcare worker with PCR-confirmed SARS-CoV-2 infection or an uninfected control (not recorded which). The CDR3 DNA reads as TGCAGTGCAACCTCCCTAGCGGGAGATCCCTACGAGCAGTACGTC. It translates to CSATSLAGDPYEQYV.